This entry features one T cell receptor (beta chain) sequence. Sequenced by immunoSEQ multiplex PCR; TCRdb stores in-frame clones only, minus some. The repertoire holds around 80,000 clones, approximately 86% seen once, with 4% to 5.5% in the top ten. This sample is drawn from a study of blood T cell repertoires in COVID-19. Study background: Donors in the United States, Italy and Spain gave samples during acute or convalescent COVID-19. PBMCs, B-cell-depleted T cells, or T cells provided the cDNA or gDNA that made up the material.

V shed 4 bases and J 6 bases; nucleotides not matched to a gene: 8. Germline lookup yields CDR1 SQVTM and CDR2 ANQGSEA. The CDR3 sequence is 15 residues long. The genes are TRBV29-1 and TRBJ2-6, with TRBD1 identical over 8 bases. The sequence came from an elderly woman with acute or convalescent COVID-19. Sequenced input: peripheral blood. The chain's CDR3 is CSVVDGQGAANVLTF. In nucleotides, the CDR3 is TGCAGCGTTGTAGATGGGCAGGGGGCGGCCAACGTCCTGACTTTC.